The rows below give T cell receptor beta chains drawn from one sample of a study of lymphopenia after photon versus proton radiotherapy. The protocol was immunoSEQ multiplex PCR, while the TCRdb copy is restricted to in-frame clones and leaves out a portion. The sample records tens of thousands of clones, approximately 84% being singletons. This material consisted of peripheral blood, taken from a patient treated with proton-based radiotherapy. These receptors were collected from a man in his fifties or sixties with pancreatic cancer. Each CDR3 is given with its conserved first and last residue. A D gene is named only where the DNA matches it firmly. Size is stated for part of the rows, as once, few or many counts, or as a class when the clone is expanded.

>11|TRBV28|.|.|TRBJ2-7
TGTGCCAGCAGTCGCAACTACGAGCAGTACTTC
CASSRNYEQYF
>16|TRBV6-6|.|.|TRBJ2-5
TGTGCCAGCAGTTACTCGAATTCGGGAAAGTCAGAGACCCAGTACTTC
CASSYSNSGKSETQYF
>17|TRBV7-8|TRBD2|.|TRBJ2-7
TGTGCCAGCAGCTCGATAGGTGGTAGCGGGAGAGAATACGAGCAGTACTTC
CASSSIGGSGREYEQYF
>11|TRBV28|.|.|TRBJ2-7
TGTGCCAGCAGTCTAAGACGAGAGCAGTACTTC
CASSLRREQYF
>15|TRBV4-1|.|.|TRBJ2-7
TGCGCCAGCAGCCAACAGACAAGGATTAACTACGAGCAGTACTTC
CASSQQTRINYEQYF
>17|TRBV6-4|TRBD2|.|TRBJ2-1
TGTGCCAGCAGTGACGGGGGTTCTAGCGGGAGAATCCATGAGCAGTTCTTC
CASSDGGSSGRIHEQFF
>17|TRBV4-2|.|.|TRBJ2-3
TGTGCCAGCAGTTTCCCTCAACTCGGACCTCGGACAGATACGCAGTATTTT
CASSFPQLGPRTDTQYF
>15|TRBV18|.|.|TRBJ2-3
TGTGCCAGCTCACCAGCGGCACGTGGCACAGATACGCAGTATTTT
CASSPAARGTDTQYF
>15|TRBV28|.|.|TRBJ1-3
TGTGCCAGCAGTAGCCCAAGGATTCACGGAAACACCATATATTTT
CASSSPRIHGNTIYF
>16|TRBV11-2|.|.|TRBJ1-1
TGTGCCAGCAGCAGGGGGTTGAAGAGGGAGGACACTGAAGCTTTCTTT
CASSRGLKREDTEAFF
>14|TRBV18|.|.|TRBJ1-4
TGTGCCAGCTCACCAAGGGAGACGTCAGAAAAACTGTTTTTT
CASSPRETSEKLFF
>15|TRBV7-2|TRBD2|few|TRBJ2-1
TGTGCCAGCAGCTTAGTGCCTAGCGGTTACAATGAGCAGTTCTTC
CASSLVPSGYNEQFF
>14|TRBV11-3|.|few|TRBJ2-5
TGTGCCAGCAGCTTAGCGACAGGCCAAGAGACCCAGTACTTC
CASSLATGQETQYF
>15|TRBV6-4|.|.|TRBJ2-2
TGTGCCAGCAGTCCTCTAGCAGCGAACACCGGGGAGCTGTTTTTT
CASSPLAANTGELFF
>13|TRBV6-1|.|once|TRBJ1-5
TGTGCCAGCAAAACAGGTTTGGGGCAGCCCCAGCATTTT
CASKTGLGQPQHF
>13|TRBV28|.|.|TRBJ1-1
TGTGCCAGCAGTTCAGACATGGGCACTGAAGCTTTCTTT
CASSSDMGTEAFF
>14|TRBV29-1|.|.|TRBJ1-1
TGCAGCGTTGGGGCAGCCATAATGAACACTGAAGCTTTCTTT
CSVGAAIMNTEAFF
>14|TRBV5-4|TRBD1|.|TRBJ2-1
TGTGCCAGCAGCCGGACAGGGAGGTACAATGAGCAGTTCTTC
CASSRTGRYNEQFF
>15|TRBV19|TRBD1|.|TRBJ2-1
TGTGCCAGTAGTCCCCCGGGTCAGGGGGCGCATGAGCAGTTCTTC
CASSPPGQGAHEQFF
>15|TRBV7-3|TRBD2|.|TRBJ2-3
TGTGCCAGCAGCCCCGGGGGAGGGCCCACAGATACGCAGTATTTT
CASSPGGGPTDTQYF
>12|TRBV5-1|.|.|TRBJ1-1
TGCGCCAGCAGCTCAGGGAACACTGAAGCTTTCTTT
CASSSGNTEAFF
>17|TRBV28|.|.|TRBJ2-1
TGTGCCAGCAGTTTATTAGCCGGGAGCGACACCGAGGGTGAGCAGTTCTTC
CASSLLAGSDTEGEQFF
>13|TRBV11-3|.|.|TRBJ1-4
TGTGCCAGCAGCTTCAGTGACCGGGAAAAACTGTTTTTT
CASSFSDREKLFF
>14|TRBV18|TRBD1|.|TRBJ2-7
TGTGCCAGCCACCCGGGAGCAGGGGGCAACGAGCAGTACTTC
CASHPGAGGNEQYF
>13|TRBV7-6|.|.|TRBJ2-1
TGTGCCAGCAGCTTGAGACCCGGCAATGAGCAGTTCTTC
CASSLRPGNEQFF
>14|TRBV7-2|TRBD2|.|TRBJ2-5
TGTGCCAGCAGCTTAAGGCGGGGGTTGGAGACCCAGTACTTC
CASSLRRGLETQYF
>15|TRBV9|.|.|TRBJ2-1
TGTGCCAGCAGCCCTTATCTCAGCTCCTACAATGAGCAGTTCTTC
CASSPYLSSYNEQFF
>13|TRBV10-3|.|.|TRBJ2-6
TGTGCCACCGGGACAAATGGGGCCAACGTCCTGACTTTC
CATGTNGANVLTF
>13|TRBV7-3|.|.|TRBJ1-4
TGTGCCAGCAGCGCAAAACCGGGGGAAAAACTGTTTTTT
CASSAKPGEKLFF
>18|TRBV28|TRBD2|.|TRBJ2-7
TGTGCCAGCAGTTCTATGTCACGACTAGCGGATTCTGAGTACGAGCAGTACTTC
CASSSMSRLADSEYEQYF
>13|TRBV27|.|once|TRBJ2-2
TGTGCCAGCAGCCGCCTGAGGACCGGGGAGCTGTTTTTT
CASSRLRTGELFF
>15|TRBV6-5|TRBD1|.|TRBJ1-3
TGTGCCAGCAGTCCGACAGGGTCTTCCGGAAACACCATATATTTT
CASSPTGSSGNTIYF
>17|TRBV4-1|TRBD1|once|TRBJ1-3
TGCGCCAGCAGCCGAGGACAGGGCCCTAACTCTGGAAACACCATATATTTT
CASSRGQGPNSGNTIYF
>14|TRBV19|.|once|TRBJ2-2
TGTGCCAGTAGCTCCGGGACCAACACCGGGGAGCTGTTTTTT
CASSSGTNTGELFF
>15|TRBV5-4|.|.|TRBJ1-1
TGTGCCAGCAGCTTGCCTACGGGGGCAAACACTGAAGCTTTCTTT
CASSLPTGANTEAFF
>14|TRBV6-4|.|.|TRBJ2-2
TGTGCCAGCAGCCTCGACTTGAACACCGGGGAGCTGTTTTTT
CASSLDLNTGELFF
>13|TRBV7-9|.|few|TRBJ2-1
TGTGCCAGCAGCTTAGAGTTGGTGGGAGAGCAGTTCTTC
CASSLELVGEQFF
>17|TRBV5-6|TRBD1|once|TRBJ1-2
TGTGCCAGCAGCTTACCCGGGACAGGGAACACTAACTATGGCTACACCTTC
CASSLPGTGNTNYGYTF
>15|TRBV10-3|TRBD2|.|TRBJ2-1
TGTGCCACCCTGGGACTAGCGGGACCCTACAATGAGCAGTTCTTC
CATLGLAGPYNEQFF
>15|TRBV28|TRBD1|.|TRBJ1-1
TGTGCCAGCAGTTTACGGCAGGGGGCGAACACTGAAGCTTTCTTT
CASSLRQGANTEAFF
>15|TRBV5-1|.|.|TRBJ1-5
TGCGCCAGCAGCTTGGGGGGGGCGAGCAATCAGCCCCAGCATTTT
CASSLGGASNQPQHF
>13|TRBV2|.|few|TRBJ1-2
TGTGCCAGCAGTGCATCACCACGGGATGGCTACACCTTC
CASSASPRDGYTF